This T cell receptor beta chain was sequenced for a study of lung T cells in sarcoidosis with Löfgren's syndrome (TCRdb year 2017). In terms of the full investigation: Sarcoidosis was characterized as a granulomatous disease that is mostly pulmonary, in which CD4+ T cells accumulate in bronchoalveolar lavage fluid. The repertoire analyses centered on Lofgren's syndrome patients.

Overall study results and their limits: Recognition of a sarcoidosis-associated antigen was only suggested, and the antigen itself remained putative and was not identified. Compared with control subjects, Lofgren's syndrome patients were reported to have TRAV12-1 and TRBV2 as the most expanded V gene segments. When alphabeta pairing was analyzed, TRAV12-1 tended to pair preferentially with TRBV2, and the resulting paired TCRs displayed CDR3 homology. Multiple Lofgren's syndrome patients were reported to share TRAV12-1 and TRBV2 CDR3 motifs, a finding that suggests public CD4+ TCR repertoires.

From cysteine to phenylalanine, the CDR3 is 14 amino acids long. Just the 42-base CDR3 DNA is kept, in frame starting at base 1. CDR1 and CDR2 were assigned from the germline V gene as SNHLY and FYNNEI. Sequencing took place on an Illumina MiSeq. TCRdb reran the public reads through fastp at Q25 and MiXCR, keeping productive beta chains. Each CDR3 protein gets just one entry, which takes the most common genes and DNA from the rows behind it. This sample lists 15,000 to 20,000 distinct CDR3 sequences; about 20% were detected once. Of the sample, around 4.3% is held by the ten largest clones. A note on this clonotype: The antigen this receptor binds is unknown. Nothing much larger sits one base from this clone, and base qualities are not available.

Source material: CD4+ T cells from PBMCs. This TCR derives from a human donor with sarcoidosis (Löfgren's syndrome or another form), or a control subject (not recorded which). The chain employs TRBV2 and TRBJ2-2; TRBD1 aligns with 8 central bases. The DNA reads as follows: TGTACCACGCGACAGGGGATGAACACCGGGGAGCTGTTTTTT. Translated, it gives CTTRQGMNTGELFF.